The clone carrying this TCR beta chain was counted only a few times. The sample comes from a study of control samples from healthy donors and cancer patients. CDR1 is DFQATT and CDR2 is SNEGSKA in the germline V gene (reference sequence). V dropped 1 base and J dropped 6 bases, with 4 bases sitting between them. This CDR3 has 11 residues. TCRdb's table, derived via immunoSEQ multiplex PCR, lists solely in-frame clones and lacks some. This sample yields hundreds of thousands of clones, of which 90% are seen a single time; around 6.5% belongs to the top ten. Sequenced input: PBMCs. This receptor was taken from a man aged 35 to 55 with head and neck cancer. This sequence joins TRBV20-1 and TRBJ2-1, with D unclear. This CDR3 reads CSARATNEQFF. In DNA form, the CDR3 reads TGCAGTGCTAGAGCCACCAATGAGCAGTTCTTC.